These T cell receptor beta chains were read from a single sample in a study of blood T cell repertoires in COVID-19. The repertoire was sequenced with immunoSEQ multiplex PCR; TCRdb's copy has only in-frame clones and lacks some. The sample holds 84,000 or so clones, roughly 80% seen once. The source material was peripheral blood. Receptors were obtained from a man between 65 and 85 years old with COVID-19, enrolled during active disease. Both conserved end residues are part of each CDR3. Each record gives: V gene, J gene, clone size, D gene, CDR3 protein, CDR3 DNA. D genes are given only for firm matches. Size is omitted from some rows. Given values are once, few, many or a class for expanded clones.

v_call: TRBV7-2; j_call: TRBJ2-5; clone_size: once; d_call: TRBD1; cdr3_aa: CASSFTGGGREIQYF; cdr3_nt: TGTGCCAGCAGCTTTACAGGGGGCGGAAGGGAGATCCAGTACTTC
v_call: TRBV28; j_call: TRBJ2-7; clone_size: few; d_call: TRBD1; cdr3_aa: CASRSETGSSYEQYF; cdr3_nt: TGTGCCAGCAGGTCCGAGACAGGGAGTTCCTACGAGCAGTACTTC
v_call: TRBV7-2; j_call: TRBJ2-1; clone_size: -; d_call: TRBD1; cdr3_aa: CASSLAPGQGGNEQFF; cdr3_nt: TGTGCCAGCAGCTTAGCCCCCGGACAGGGGGGCAATGAGCAGTTCTTC
v_call: TRBV19; j_call: TRBJ2-1; clone_size: -; d_call: TRBD2; cdr3_aa: CASSGTSAQRNEQFF; cdr3_nt: TGTGCCAGTAGTGGGACTAGCGCTCAGAGGAATGAGCAGTTCTTC
v_call: TRBV28; j_call: TRBJ2-1; clone_size: -; d_call: TRBD2; cdr3_aa: CASSPPPTSPREQFF; cdr3_nt: TGTGCCAGCAGTCCCCCCCCGACTAGCCCAAGGGAGCAGTTCTTC
v_call: TRBV4-1; j_call: TRBJ2-2; clone_size: -; d_call: TRBD2; cdr3_aa: CASSHSGTGGELFF; cdr3_nt: TGCGCCAGCAGCCATAGCGGGACTGGCGGGGAGCTGTTTTTT
v_call: TRBV7-2; j_call: TRBJ1-6; clone_size: -; d_call: -; cdr3_aa: CASSLDFNSYNSPLHF; cdr3_nt: TGTGCCAGCAGCTTAGATTTCAACTCCTATAATTCACCCCTCCACTTT
v_call: TRBV19; j_call: TRBJ1-2; clone_size: medium-sized; d_call: TRBD1; cdr3_aa: CASTIVGDRDGYGYTF; cdr3_nt: TGTGCCAGTACCATAGTCGGGGACAGGGACGGCTATGGCTACACCTTC
v_call: TRBV27; j_call: TRBJ1-4; clone_size: once; d_call: -; cdr3_aa: CASSLSGLVITNEKLFF; cdr3_nt: TGTGCCAGCAGTTTATCGGGACTGGTTATAACTAATGAAAAACTGTTTTTT
v_call: TRBV3-1/TRBV3-2; j_call: TRBJ2-5; clone_size: -; d_call: -; cdr3_aa: CASSFSQAYQETQYF; cdr3_nt: TGTGCCAGCAGCTTTTCACAGGCGTACCAAGAGACCCAGTACTTC
v_call: TRBV27; j_call: TRBJ1-6; clone_size: -; d_call: TRBD1; cdr3_aa: CASSIQGSDSPLHF; cdr3_nt: TGTGCCAGCAGTATACAGGGGAGTGATTCACCCCTCCACTTT
v_call: TRBV6-5; j_call: TRBJ1-1; clone_size: -; d_call: -; cdr3_aa: CASTNSGFGNTEAFF; cdr3_nt: TGTGCCAGCACCAACTCAGGGTTCGGGAACACTGAAGCTTTCTTT
v_call: TRBV19; j_call: TRBJ2-7; clone_size: -; d_call: TRBD2; cdr3_aa: CASRPGGTSSTFYEQYF; cdr3_nt: TGTGCCAGCAGACCCGGGGGGACTAGCAGCACTTTCTACGAGCAGTACTTC
v_call: TRBV12-3/TRBV12-4; j_call: TRBJ1-2; clone_size: -; d_call: -; cdr3_aa: CASSSGVSYGYTF; cdr3_nt: TGTGCCAGCAGCTCCGGGGTTAGCTATGGCTACACCTTC
v_call: TRBV27; j_call: TRBJ2-2; clone_size: once; d_call: TRBD2; cdr3_aa: CASSLLAGNTGELFF; cdr3_nt: TGTGCCAGCAGTTTGCTAGCGGGAAACACCGGGGAGCTGTTTTTT
v_call: TRBV4-1; j_call: TRBJ1-1; clone_size: -; d_call: TRBD1; cdr3_aa: CASSQGGGLTGDTEAFF; cdr3_nt: TGCGCCAGCAGCCAAGGGGGAGGACTAACAGGGGACACTGAAGCTTTCTTT
v_call: TRBV7-2; j_call: TRBJ2-1; clone_size: few; d_call: TRBD2; cdr3_aa: CASSPLTSSNEQFF; cdr3_nt: TGTGCCAGCAGCCCCCTGACTAGCTCCAATGAGCAGTTCTTC